The rows below give T cell receptor beta chains drawn from one sample of a study of T cells in Graves' hyperthyroidism and ophthalmopathy. TCRdb reprocessed the multiplex PCR reads with MiXCR, giving one entry per CDR3 protein. This sample has about 400,000 distinct CDR3 sequences, with about 14% found just once. The sequenced material came from blood. These receptors were obtained from a woman in her twenties or thirties with Graves' ophthalmopathy. CDR3s include the opening cysteine and the closing phenylalanine or tryptophan. Clone size is given for some rows only: seen once, a few or many times, or a class if the clone is expanded.

J gene | clone size | V gene | CDR3 protein
TRBJ2-1 | . | TRBV7-2 | CASSLVAGGNNEQFF
TRBJ2-3 | . | TRBV6-2/TRBV6-3 | CARAQRGSTDTQYF
TRBJ2-7 | many | TRBV15 | CATSRDKALEQYF
TRBJ2-6 | . | TRBV20-1 | CSARDGIGGYGANVLTF
TRBJ1-2 | many | TRBV20-1 | CSARDRLAGSMSGYTF
TRBJ2-3 | many | TRBV5-1 | CASSLAAAGSTDTQYF
TRBJ2-5 | many | TRBV5-6 | CASSLYEETQYF
TRBJ2-5 | many | TRBV18 | CASSLPGHGGETQYF
TRBJ1-2 | many | TRBV2 | CASFGDRRGGYTF
TRBJ1-5 | many | TRBV30 | CAWNRDRGSQPQHF
TRBJ2-3 | many | TRBV19 | CASSIGDTQYF
TRBJ2-3 | many | TRBV28 | CASRSPRQGSATDTQYF
TRBJ1-2 | many | TRBV30 | CAWNGQTYGYTF
TRBJ2-7 | . | TRBV6-5 | CASSYGGGASYEQYF
TRBJ1-3 | many | TRBV7-2 | CASSRGGSGNTIYF
TRBJ1-5 | many | TRBV2 | CATRDRGNQPQHF
TRBJ2-2 | many | TRBV3-1 | CASSQASGGANTGELFF
TRBJ1-4 | few | TRBV4-1 | CASSQDRIAEKLFF
TRBJ2-4 | . | TRBV19 | CASGGDRAGIQYF
TRBJ1-6 | many | TRBV28 | CASRTGTGLSPLHF
TRBJ2-3 | many | TRBV6-1 | CASRNSLTDTQYF
TRBJ2-7 | many | TRBV12-3/TRBV12-4 | CASSFPGQVGYEQYF
TRBJ1-6 | many | TRBV12-3/TRBV12-4 | CASSPQGGNSPLHF
TRBJ1-6 | many | TRBV6-1 | CASALPISPLHF
TRBJ2-1 | . | TRBV20-1 | CSARVPGGHNEQFF
TRBJ2-2 | . | TRBV20-1 | CSAGGGTGLVFF
TRBJ2-1 | many | TRBV12-3/TRBV12-4 | CASSARVNEQFF
TRBJ2-3 | many | TRBV12-3/TRBV12-4 | CASRTSPDTQYF
TRBJ2-3 | many | TRBV9 | CASSVAGKDTQYF
TRBJ2-1 | many | TRBV12-3/TRBV12-4 | CASSLMISEEQFF
TRBJ1-2 | many | TRBV11-2 | CASRGQGADSYTF
TRBJ1-1 | many | TRBV7-9 | CASSLGVGVMNTEAFF
TRBJ2-3 | many | TRBV20-1 | CSVPLVAGGSTDTQYF
TRBJ2-3 | . | TRBV2 | CASSNPLEGRGDTQYF
TRBJ2-7 | . | TRBV6-1 | CASSVGALDEQYF
TRBJ1-5 | . | TRBV7-2 | CASSLAGHPPGQPQHF
TRBJ1-4 | . | TRBV6-1 | CASSELAGGSSEKLFF
TRBJ1-5 | . | TRBV28 | CASSIWGQGFQPQHF
TRBJ2-7 | many | TRBV2 | CASRGTANTGEQYF
TRBJ2-1 | . | TRBV11-1 | CASSFGTSDNEQFF
TRBJ2-7 | many | TRBV7-2 | CASSLLAGGPYEQYF
TRBJ2-1 | . | TRBV18 | CASSPRDRIDYNEQFF
TRBJ2-1 | few | TRBV7-6 | CASSLAVGDPTDEQFF
TRBJ2-1 | many | TRBV10-3 | CAISDPGSGQRGNEQFF